This T cell receptor beta chain was obtained from a study of blood T cell repertoires in COVID-19. Recruits, aged roughly 18 to 100 years, lived in 24 US areas. Authors' methods: How many nucleated cells were present was estimated from reference gene primer amplification. Sequencing was performed with immunoSEQ multiplex PCR; in TCRdb, only in-frame clones are kept and a portion is missing. That table gives V, J and clone size, and the DNA gave D and trimming. Of roughly 250,000 clones listed, more than 75% are singletons. This CDR3 is 12 amino acids long. Germline assignment: CDR1 SQVTM and CDR2 ANQGSEA. V was pared by 2 bases and J by 4 bases, with 8 bases between.

The sequence came from a woman aged 40 to 50 with acute COVID-19. The specimen sequenced was PBMCs or T cells enriched from blood (not recorded which). V gene TRBV29-1 combines with J gene TRBJ1-2; D call uncertain. In nucleotides, the CDR3 is TGCAGCGTTGAACCTGGCATCTATGGCTACACCTTC. Amino acid sequence: CSVEPGIYGYTF. Full variable domain (rest looked up from reference TRBV29-1 and TRBJ1-2): SAVISQKPSRDICQRGTSLTIQCQVDSQVTMMFWYRQQPGQSLTLIATANQGSEATYESGFVIDKFPISRPNLTFSTLTVSNMSPEDSSIYLCSVEPGIYGYTFGSGTRLTVV.